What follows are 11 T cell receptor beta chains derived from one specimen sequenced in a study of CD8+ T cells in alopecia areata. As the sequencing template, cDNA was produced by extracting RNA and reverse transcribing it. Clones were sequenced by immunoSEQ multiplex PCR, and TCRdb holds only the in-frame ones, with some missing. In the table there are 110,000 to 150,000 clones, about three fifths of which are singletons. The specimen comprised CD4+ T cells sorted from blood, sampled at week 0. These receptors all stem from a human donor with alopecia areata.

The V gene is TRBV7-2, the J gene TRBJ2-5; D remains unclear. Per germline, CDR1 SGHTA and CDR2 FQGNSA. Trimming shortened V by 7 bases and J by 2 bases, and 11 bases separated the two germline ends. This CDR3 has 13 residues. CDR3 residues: CASTLGIQETQYF. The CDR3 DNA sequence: TGTGCCAGCACACTTGGGATTCAAGAGACCCAGTACTTC.

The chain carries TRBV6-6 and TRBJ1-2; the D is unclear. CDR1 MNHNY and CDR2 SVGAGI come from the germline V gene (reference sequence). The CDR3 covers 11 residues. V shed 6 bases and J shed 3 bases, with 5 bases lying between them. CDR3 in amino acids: CASSNYYGYTF. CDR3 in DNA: TGTGCCAGCAGCAACTACTATGGCTACACCTTC.

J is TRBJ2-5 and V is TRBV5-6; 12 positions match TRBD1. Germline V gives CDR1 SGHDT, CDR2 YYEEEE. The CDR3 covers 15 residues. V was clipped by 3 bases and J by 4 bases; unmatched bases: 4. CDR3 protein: CASSWGTGGLETQYF. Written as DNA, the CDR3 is TGTGCCAGCAGCTGGGGGACAGGGGGCTTAGAGACCCAGTACTTC. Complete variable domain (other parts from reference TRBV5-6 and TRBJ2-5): DAGVTQSPTHLIKTRGQQVTLRCSPKSGHDTVSWYQQALGQGPQFIFQYYEEEERQRGNFPDRFSGHQFPNYSSELNVNALLLGDSALYLCASSWGTGGLETQYFGPGTRLLVL.

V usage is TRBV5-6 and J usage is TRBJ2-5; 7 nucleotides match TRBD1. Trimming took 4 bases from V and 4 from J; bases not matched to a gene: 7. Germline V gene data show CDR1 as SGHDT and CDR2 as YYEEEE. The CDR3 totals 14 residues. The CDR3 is CASSGTTGTETQYF. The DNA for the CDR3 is TGTGCCAGCAGCGGGACGACAGGGACAGAGACCCAGTACTTC.

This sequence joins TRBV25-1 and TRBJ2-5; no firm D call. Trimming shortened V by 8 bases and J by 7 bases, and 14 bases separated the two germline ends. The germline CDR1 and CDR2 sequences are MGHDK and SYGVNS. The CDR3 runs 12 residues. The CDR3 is CASAAGGPTQYF. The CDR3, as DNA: TGTGCCAGCGCCGCCGGTGGACCGACCCAGTACTTC.

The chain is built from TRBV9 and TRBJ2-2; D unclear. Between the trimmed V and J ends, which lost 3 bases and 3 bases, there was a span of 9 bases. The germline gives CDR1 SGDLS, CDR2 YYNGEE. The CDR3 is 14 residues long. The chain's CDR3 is CASSETTYTGELFF. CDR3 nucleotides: TGTGCCAGCAGCGAAACTACCTACACCGGGGAGCTGTTTTTT. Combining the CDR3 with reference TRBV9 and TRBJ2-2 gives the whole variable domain DSGVTQTPKHLITATGQRVTLRCSPRSGDLSVYWYQQSLDQGLQFLIQYYNGEERAKGNILERFSAQQFPDLHSELNLSSLELGDSALYFCASSETTYTGELFFGEGSRLTVL.

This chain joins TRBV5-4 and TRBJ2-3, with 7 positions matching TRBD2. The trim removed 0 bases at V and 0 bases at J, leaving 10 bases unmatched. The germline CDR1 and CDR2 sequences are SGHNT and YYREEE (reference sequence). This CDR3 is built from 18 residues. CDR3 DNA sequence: TGTGCCAGCAGCTTGGGGCGGGGAGGGCTTACTAGCACAGATACGCAGTATTTT. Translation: CASSLGRGGLTSTDTQYF.

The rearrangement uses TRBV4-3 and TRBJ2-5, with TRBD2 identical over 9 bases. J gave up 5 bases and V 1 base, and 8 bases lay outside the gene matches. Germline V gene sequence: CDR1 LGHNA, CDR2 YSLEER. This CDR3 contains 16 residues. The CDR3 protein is CASSQGPAGGGETQYF. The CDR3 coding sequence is TGCGCCAGCAGCCAAGGCCCAGCGGGGGGTGGGGAGACCCAGTACTTC.

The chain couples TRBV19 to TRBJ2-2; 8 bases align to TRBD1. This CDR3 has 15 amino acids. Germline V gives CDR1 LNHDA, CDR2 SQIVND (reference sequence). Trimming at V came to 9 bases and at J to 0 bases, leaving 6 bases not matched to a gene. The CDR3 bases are TGTGCCAGAAAACAGACAGGGGCGAACACCGGGGAGCTGTTTTTT. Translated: CARKQTGANTGELFF.

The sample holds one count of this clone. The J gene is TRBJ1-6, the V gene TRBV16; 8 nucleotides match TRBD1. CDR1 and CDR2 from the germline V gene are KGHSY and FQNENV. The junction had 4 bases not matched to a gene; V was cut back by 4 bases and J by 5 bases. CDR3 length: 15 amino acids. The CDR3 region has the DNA TGTGCCAGCAGCCGCGGACAGGGAAATAATTCACCCCTCCACTTT. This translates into CASSRGQGNNSPLHF.

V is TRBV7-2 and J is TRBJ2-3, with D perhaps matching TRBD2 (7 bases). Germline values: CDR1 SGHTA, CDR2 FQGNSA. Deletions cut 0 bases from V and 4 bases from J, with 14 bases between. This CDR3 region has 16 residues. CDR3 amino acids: CASSLAGGGGADTQYF. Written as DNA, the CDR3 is TGTGCCAGCAGCTTAGCCGGCGGGGGCGGCGCAGATACGCAGTATTTT. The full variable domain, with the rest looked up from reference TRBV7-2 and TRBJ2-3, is GAGVSQSPSNKVTEKGKDVELRCDPISGHTALYWYRQSLGQGLEFLIYFQGNSAPDKSGLPSDRFSAERTGGSVSTLTIQRTQQEDSAVYLCASSLAGGGGADTQYFGPGTRLTVL.